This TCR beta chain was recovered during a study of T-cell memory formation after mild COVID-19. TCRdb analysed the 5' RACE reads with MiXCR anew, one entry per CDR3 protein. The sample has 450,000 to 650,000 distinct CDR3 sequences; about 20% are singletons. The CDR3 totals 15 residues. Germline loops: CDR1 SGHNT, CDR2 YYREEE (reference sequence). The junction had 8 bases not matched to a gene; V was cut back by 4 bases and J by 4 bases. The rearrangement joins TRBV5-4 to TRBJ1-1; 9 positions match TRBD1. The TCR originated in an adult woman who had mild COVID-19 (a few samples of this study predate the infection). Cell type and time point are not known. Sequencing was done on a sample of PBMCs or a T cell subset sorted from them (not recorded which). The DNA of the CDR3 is TGTGCCAGCAGCCCGGCCGGGACAGGGTTCACTGAAGCTTTCTTT. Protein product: CASSPAGTGFTEAFF.